This T cell receptor beta chain was captured by sequencing in a study of blood T cell repertoires in COVID-19. Study overall: PBMCs, B-cell-depleted T cells, or T cells provided the cDNA or gDNA that made up the material.

The length of the CDR3 is 14 residues. The germline V gene encodes CDR1 SGHVS and CDR2 FQNEAQ. Trimming at V came to 6 bases and at J to 6 bases, leaving 6 bases not matched to a gene. Sequenced by immunoSEQ multiplex PCR; TCRdb stores in-frame clones only, minus some. The sample consists of about 150,000 clones, roughly 84% of them appearing once. Sequenced material: PBMCs or T cells enriched from blood (not recorded which). The origin of this receptor is a woman between 50 and 59 years old who had recovered from COVID-19. The chain combines TRBV7-8 with TRBJ2-2; 8 positions match TRBD1. The chain's CDR3 is CASRWTGIAGELFF. In DNA, the CDR3 is TGTGCCAGCAGATGGACAGGGATTGCCGGGGAGCTGTTTTTT.